These 15 T cell receptor beta chains share one sample of origin, sequenced in a study of regulatory T cells in long-lasting Graves disease. TCR beta libraries were built with iRepertoire HTBI primers and Arm-PCR of CDR3 regions. MiXCR, run by TCRdb on the multiplex PCR reads, gives a single entry per CDR3 protein. The sample includes roughly 400,000 distinct CDR3 sequences, roughly 15% of them seen just once. Time point here: newly diagnosed GD, antithyroid drugs for less than 3 months. RNA isolated from PBMCs was used to make the TCR library. The sample was also linked to a second study, of T cells in Graves' hyperthyroidism and ophthalmopathy.

The sequences come from peripheral blood mononuclear cells (PBMCs), collected at new diagnosis, from a patient treated with antithyroid drugs. The receptors shown here come from a woman aged 18-30 years with Graves disease.

The CDR3 protein is CASSPGQANEQFF. The DNA for the CDR3 is TGTGCCAGCAGCCCAGGACAGGCCAATGAGCAGTTCTTC. This chain links TRBV7-9 with TRBJ2-1; 7 nucleotides align to TRBD1. V dropped 5 bases and J dropped 6; count of bases not matched to a gene: 4. In germline, CDR1 is SEHNR, CDR2 FQNEAQ (reference sequence). The CDR3 runs 13 residues.

The chain links TRBV24-1 to TRBJ1-1, with TRBD1 as a possible D gene (5 bases). There are 14 residues in the CDR3. Trimming shortened V by 9 bases and J by 4 bases, and 17 bases separated the two germline ends. Germline-derived CDR1 and CDR2 are KGHDR and SFDVKD. The chain's CDR3 is CATDDGGVGTEAFF. The CDR3 DNA reads TGTGCCACCGACGATGGGGGTGTAGGCACTGAAGCTTTCTTT.

This clonotype was observed many times. CDR3 in DNA: TGTGCCAGCAGAGCAGCGGGGGGAGCCAAAAACATTCAGTACTTC. Translated, it gives CASRAAGGAKNIQYF. V usage is TRBV2 and J usage is TRBJ2-4, with 9 bases identical to TRBD2. The CDR3 runs to 15 residues. Germline lookup yields CDR1 SNHLY and CDR2 FYNNEI. V shed 6 bases, J shed 0 bases, and the junction held 3 bases outside the gene matches.

This clonotype was counted a few times. V gene TRBV6-2 or TRBV6-3 combines with J gene TRBJ2-5; weak D call: TRBD1 (6 bases). Per germline, CDR1 MNHEY and CDR2 SVGEGT. V shed 5 bases and J shed 1 base, with 11 bases lying between them. The CDR3 runs to 14 residues. The DNA for the CDR3 is TGTGCCAGCAGTGACTACAGGGCCCAAGAGACCCAGTACTTC. Translation gives CASSDYRAQETQYF.

This clonotype came up many times. The genes are TRBV11-2 and TRBJ2-7; D not certain. The germline V gene encodes CDR1 SGHAT and CDR2 FQNNGV. The CDR3 sequence is 14 residues long. Trimming removed 6 bases at V and 0 bases at J, with 12 bases between. The CDR3 loop is CASRPDRVSYEQYF. The CDR3 DNA sequence: TGTGCCAGCAGACCGGACCGAGTCTCCTACGAGCAGTACTTC.

This chain joins TRBV18 and TRBJ2-1; TRBD2 aligns across 12 bases. The CDR3 loop spans 16 amino acids. The germline gives CDR1 KGHSH, CDR2 LQKENI. V lost 4 bases to trimming and J lost 8 bases; unmatched junction nucleotides: 9. The CDR3 spells CASSLMTSGSVYEQFF. In nucleotides, the CDR3 is TGTGCCAGCTCACTTATGACTAGCGGGAGTGTCTATGAGCAGTTCTTC.

The chain has TRBV28 and TRBJ2-3, with D possibly TRBD1 on 6 matching bases. The germline V gene has CDR1 MDHEN and CDR2 SYDVKM. This CDR3 is built from 12 residues. V was pared by 5 bases and J by 10 bases, with 13 bases between. CDR3 in amino acids: CASSQGHRAQYF. The CDR3 coding sequence is TGTGCCAGCAGTCAGGGACACCGAGCGCAGTATTTT.

The chain is built from TRBV19 and TRBJ2-1; no clear D. The CDR3 is 13 amino acids. Germline values: CDR1 LNHDA, CDR2 SQIVND (reference sequence). V was cut by 4 bases and J by 0 bases, with 4 bases left in between. CDR3 residues: CASSTISYNEQFF. Here the CDR3 DNA reads TGTGCCAGTAGTACTATCTCCTACAATGAGCAGTTCTTC.

This clonotype came up many times. The chain links TRBV5-1 to TRBJ2-1; D is unresolved. The CDR3 is made up of 14 amino acids. V was shortened by 0 bases and J by 7 bases, with 11 bases between the two germline ends. CDR1 SGHRS and CDR2 YFSETQ come from the germline V gene. The CDR3, as DNA: TGCGCCAGCAGCTTGGAGGACCGGTGGAATGAGCAGTTCTTC. It encodes CASSLEDRWNEQFF.

As concerns this clonotype: A read error is likely, as this CDR3 ends without the conserved phenylalanine or tryptophan. The V and J genes are TRBV30 and TRBJ2-7; 7 positions agree with TRBD2. Germline values: CDR1 GTSNPN, CDR2 SVGIG (reference sequence). The V and J ends lost 3 bases and 3 bases, in that order; junction bases with no gene match: 8. The CDR3 sequence is 14 residues long. The CDR3 region has the DNA TGTGCCTGGAGCGGCGGGAGCGTGATCTACGAGCAGTACCTC. This gives the protein CAWSGGSVIYEQYL.

The rearrangement links TRBV30 to TRBJ2-3; D not resolved. This CDR3 spans 13 amino acids. CDR1 and CDR2 (germline): GTSNPN, SVGIG (reference sequence). V dropped 2 bases and J dropped 3 bases, with 9 bases sitting between them. The CDR3 DNA is TGTGCCTGGAGTCCGGACCCGACAGATACGCAGTATTTT. Protein: CAWSPDPTDTQYF.

The chain combines TRBV19 with TRBJ1-2; 12 bases align to TRBD1. There are 15 residues in the CDR3. V shed 4 bases, J shed 3 bases, and the junction held 3 bases outside the gene matches. Looked up from germline, CDR1 is LNHDA and CDR2 is SQIVND (reference sequence). DNA for the CDR3: TGTGCCAGTAGTAGAGGGACAGGGGGCGACTATGGCTACACCTTC. This gives the protein CASSRGTGGDYGYTF.

This clonotype was seen a single time. This rearrangement joins TRBV20-1 to TRBJ2-2, with D tentatively TRBD1 (5 bases). The CDR3 extends over 17 amino acids. Trimming pared 0 bases from V and 2 bases from J, leaving 16 bases between. CDR1 and CDR2 (germline): DFQATT, SNEGSKA (reference sequence). In nucleotides, the CDR3 is TGCAGTGCTAGAGATCACCGACAGCTACCCAACACCGGGGAGCTGTTTTTT. Its protein product is CSARDHRQLPNTGELFF.

This clonotype came up many times. The chain couples TRBV11-2 to TRBJ1-2; D is unclear. The CDR3 length is 14 residues. The germline gives CDR1 SGHAT, CDR2 FQNNGV. V shed 4 bases and J shed 0 bases, with 9 bases lying between them. CDR3 loop: CASSSFRSNYGYTF. CDR3 in DNA: TGTGCCAGCAGCTCATTCAGATCTAACTATGGCTACACCTTC.

This clonotype was seen ten or more times. CDR3 nucleotides: TGTGCCAGCAGCACAGGACTAGCGGCTTACAATGAGCAGTTCTTC. Translating it yields CASSTGLAAYNEQFF. This chain joins TRBV7-9 and TRBJ2-1; 10 nucleotides align to TRBD2. Looked up from germline, CDR1 is SEHNR and CDR2 is FQNEAQ (reference sequence). This CDR3 region has 15 residues. V lost 5 bases to trimming and J lost 4 bases; unmatched junction nucleotides: 5.